The entry below describes one T cell receptor (beta chain). Its cognate antigen is unknown. This entry belongs to a study of shared clonotypes between healthy human individuals. The study, taken as a whole, reports: The study sampled only blood, and tissue repertoires likely differ.

Deep was the level used in running the assay. Clones were read by immunoSEQ multiplex PCR, and TCRdb kept only the in-frame ones, dropping some. The data show under 1,100,000 clones, about 84% seen once. Germline V CDR1 and CDR2: KGHSH, LQKENI. The CDR3 totals 14 residues. V was trimmed by 3 bases and J by 6 bases, leaving 13 bases between them. Every contributor of samples was a Caucasian grown-up residing in Nashville, Tennessee. The split of CD4+ cells yielded CD45RA+ naive and CD45RA-negative memory subsets. This chain links TRBV18 with TRBJ2-3; D ambiguous. Material for sequencing was memory CD4+ T cells from PBMCs. Subset in this sample: CD45RA-negative fraction. This receptor was taken from a man between 18 and 35 years old in good health. Some clones in this sample may be carry-over from other donors' samples. The CDR3 coding sequence is TGTGCCAGCTCACCTTCTCCGCGCCTGGATACGCAGTATTTT. Its translation is CASSPSPRLDTQYF.